This T cell receptor (beta chain) came from a study of vaccination and CD4 T cells after COVID-19. Background on the study: Post-COVID samples were collected a median 101 days following diagnosis, spanning 35 to 161. Researchers treated cells with overlapping spike peptides taken from SARS-CoV-2, HCoV-NL63, HCoV-OC43 and HCoV-229E.

As for this clonotype: Its antigen is not identified.

Researchers used the Oncomine TCR Beta short-read assay to sequence DNA from cultured CD4+ T cells. Each CDR3 protein is one row after TCRdb ran MiXCR on the PCR reads. The sample has 15,000 to 17,000 distinct CDR3 sequences; 73% are singletons. Treatment: roughly 11-day PBMC culture with coronavirus spike peptide pools or control peptides (ViraFEST assay). T cells were expanded with peptide pools, and expanded clonotypes were identified by TCR sequencing. Researchers reported culturing two million PBMCs per well with about 10 IU/ml IL-2 and about 9 ug/ml peptide pools. Germline V gene lookup returns CDR1 SGHVS and CDR2 FNYEAQ. Trimming stripped 2 bases from V and 5 bases from J, with 7 bases between. The CDR3 totals 13 residues.

This receptor was obtained from a human donor who had recovered from COVID-19. The V and J genes are TRBV7-6 and TRBJ1-5, with unresolved D. Sequencing was carried out using CD4+ T cells from blood, cultured in vitro. The CDR3 region is CASSLIGDQPQHF. CDR3 DNA sequence: TGTGCCAGCAGCTTAATCGGGGATCAGCCCCAGCATTTT.